This T cell receptor (beta chain) was profiled in a study of T cell responses to AZD1222 COVID-19 vaccine. General study points: Reportedly, nearly half the spike-specific TCRs target unmutated variant regions. Compared with day 0, the breadth and depth of the Spike-specific TCR repertoire rose significantly after two doses of AZD1222.

Combined were second doses at about 4 or about 12 weeks. As regards this clone: The antigen is unknown.

There are 15 residues in the CDR3. V gave up 5 bases and J gave up 3 bases, with 11 bases separating them. Germline-derived CDR1 and CDR2 are LNHDA and SQIVND (reference sequence). Assay used: immunoSEQ multiplex PCR; TCRdb lists only in-frame clones, some missing. The sample has some 140,000 clones, 85% to 95% seen once. This sequence was found in an adult who received the AZD1222 COVID-19 vaccine. The material was peripheral blood, obtained 28 days after the second AZD1222 dose. The chain is built from TRBV19 and TRBJ1-6; D remains unclear. The CDR3 reads CASSGRNFYNSPLHF. The CDR3 DNA is TGTGCCAGTAGTGGACGGAACTTCTATAATTCACCCCTCCACTTT.